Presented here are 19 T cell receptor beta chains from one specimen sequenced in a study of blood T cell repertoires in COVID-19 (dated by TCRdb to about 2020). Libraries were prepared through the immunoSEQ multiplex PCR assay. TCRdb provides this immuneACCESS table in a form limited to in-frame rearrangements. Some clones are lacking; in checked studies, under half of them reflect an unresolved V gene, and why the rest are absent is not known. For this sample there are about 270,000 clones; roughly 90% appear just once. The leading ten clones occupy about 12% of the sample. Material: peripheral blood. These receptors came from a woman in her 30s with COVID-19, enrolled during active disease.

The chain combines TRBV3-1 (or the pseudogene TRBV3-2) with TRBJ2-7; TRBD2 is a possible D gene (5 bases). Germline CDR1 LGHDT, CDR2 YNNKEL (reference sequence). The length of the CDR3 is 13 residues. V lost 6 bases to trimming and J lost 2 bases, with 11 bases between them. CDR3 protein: CASSGRAPYEQYF. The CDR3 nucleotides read TGTGCCAGCAGTGGGCGGGCGCCCTACGAGCAGTACTTC.

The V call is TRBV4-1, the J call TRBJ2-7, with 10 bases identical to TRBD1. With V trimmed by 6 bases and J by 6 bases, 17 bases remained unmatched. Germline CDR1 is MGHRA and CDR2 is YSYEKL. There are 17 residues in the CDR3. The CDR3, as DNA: TGCGCCAGCAGACCCCCCGACGGGGACAGGGGAACGAGCGAGCAGTACTTC. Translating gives CASRPPDGDRGTSEQYF.

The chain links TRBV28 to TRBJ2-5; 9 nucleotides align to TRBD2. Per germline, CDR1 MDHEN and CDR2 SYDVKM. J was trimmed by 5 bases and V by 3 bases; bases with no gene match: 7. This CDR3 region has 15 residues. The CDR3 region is CASSLASGDPETQYF. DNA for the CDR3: TGTGCCAGCAGTTTGGCTAGCGGGGACCCCGAGACCCAGTACTTC. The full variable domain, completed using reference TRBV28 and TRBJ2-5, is DVKVTQSSRYLVKRTGEKVFLECVQDMDHENMFWYRQDPGLGLRLIYFSYDVKMKEKGDIPEGYSVSREKKERFSLILESASTNQTSMYLCASSLASGDPETQYFGPGTRLLVL.

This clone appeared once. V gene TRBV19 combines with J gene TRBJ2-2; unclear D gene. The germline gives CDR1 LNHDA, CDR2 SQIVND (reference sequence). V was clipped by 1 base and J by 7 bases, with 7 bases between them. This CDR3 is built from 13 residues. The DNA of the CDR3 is TGTGCCAGTAGTATAGCTAACGTCGGGGAGCTGTTTTTT. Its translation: CASSIANVGELFF.

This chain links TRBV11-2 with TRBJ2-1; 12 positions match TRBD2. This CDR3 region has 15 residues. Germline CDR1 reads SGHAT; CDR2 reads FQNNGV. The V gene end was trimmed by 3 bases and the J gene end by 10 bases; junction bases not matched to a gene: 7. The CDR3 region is CASSFLAGGPGEQFF. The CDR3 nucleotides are TGTGCCAGCAGCTTTCTAGCGGGGGGGCCGGGAGAGCAGTTCTTC. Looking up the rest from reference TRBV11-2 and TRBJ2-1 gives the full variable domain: EAGVAQSPRYKIIEKRQSVAFWCNPISGHATLYWYQQILGQGPKLLIQFQNNGVVDDSQLPKDRFSAERLKGVDSTLKIQPAKLEDSAVYLCASSFLAGGPGEQFFGPGTRLTVL.

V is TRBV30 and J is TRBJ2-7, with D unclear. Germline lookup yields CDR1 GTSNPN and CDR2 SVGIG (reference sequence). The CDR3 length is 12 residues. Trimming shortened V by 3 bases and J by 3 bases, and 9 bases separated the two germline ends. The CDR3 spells CAWRRQVYEQYF. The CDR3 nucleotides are TGTGCCTGGAGACGACAAGTCTACGAGCAGTACTTC.

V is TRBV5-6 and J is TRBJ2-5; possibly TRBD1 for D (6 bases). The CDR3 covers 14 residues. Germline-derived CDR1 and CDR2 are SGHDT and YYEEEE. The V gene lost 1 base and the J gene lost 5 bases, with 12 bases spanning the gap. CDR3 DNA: TGTGCCAGCAGCTTGCGGGACACAGGGGAGACCCAGTACTTC. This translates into CASSLRDTGETQYF.

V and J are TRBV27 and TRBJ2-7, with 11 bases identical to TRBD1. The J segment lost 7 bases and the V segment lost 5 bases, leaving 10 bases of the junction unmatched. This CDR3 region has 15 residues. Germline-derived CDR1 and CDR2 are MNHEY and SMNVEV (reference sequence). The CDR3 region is CASSQGTGGWWEQYF. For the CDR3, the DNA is TGTGCCAGCAGTCAAGGGACAGGGGGATGGTGGGAGCAGTACTTC.

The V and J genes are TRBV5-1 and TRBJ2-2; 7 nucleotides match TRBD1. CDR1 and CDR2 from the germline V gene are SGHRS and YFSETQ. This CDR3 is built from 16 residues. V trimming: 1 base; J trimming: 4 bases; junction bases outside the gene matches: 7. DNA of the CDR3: TGCGCCAGCAGCTTGATTGTTGGACAGGCCACCGGGGAGCTGTTTTTT. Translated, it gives CASSLIVGQATGELFF. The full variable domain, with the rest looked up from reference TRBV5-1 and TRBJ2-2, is KAGVTQTPRYLIKTRGQQVTLSCSPISGHRSVSWYQQTPGQGLQFLFEYFSETQRNKGNFPGRFSGRQFSNSRSEMNVSTLELGDSALYLCASSLIVGQATGELFFGEGSRLTVL.

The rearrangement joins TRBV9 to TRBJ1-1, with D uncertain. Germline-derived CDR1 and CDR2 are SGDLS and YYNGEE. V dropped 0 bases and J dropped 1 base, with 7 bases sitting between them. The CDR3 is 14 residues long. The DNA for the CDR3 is TGTGCCAGCAGCGTAGTTTCCCAGAACACTGAAGCTTTCTTT. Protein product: CASSVVSQNTEAFF.

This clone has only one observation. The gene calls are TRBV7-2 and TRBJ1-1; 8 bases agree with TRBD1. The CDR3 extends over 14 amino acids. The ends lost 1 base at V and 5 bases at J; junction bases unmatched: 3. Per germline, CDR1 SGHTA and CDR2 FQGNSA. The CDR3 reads CASSLDRGRTEAFF. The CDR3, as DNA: TGTGCCAGCAGCTTAGACAGGGGGAGGACTGAAGCTTTCTTT.

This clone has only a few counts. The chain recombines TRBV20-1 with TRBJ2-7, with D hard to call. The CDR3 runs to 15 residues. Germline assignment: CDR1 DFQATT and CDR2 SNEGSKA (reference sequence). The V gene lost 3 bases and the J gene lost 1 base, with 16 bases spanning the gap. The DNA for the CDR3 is TGCAGTGCTAGTAACCCACAGTCCTTTTCCTACGAGCAGTACTTC. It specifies CSASNPQSFSYEQYF.

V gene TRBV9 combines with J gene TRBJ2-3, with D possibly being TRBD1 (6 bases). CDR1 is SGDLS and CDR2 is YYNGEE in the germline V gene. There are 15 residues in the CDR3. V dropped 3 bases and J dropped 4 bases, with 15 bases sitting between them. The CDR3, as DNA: TGTGCCAGCAGCGCCGGGACACTAGGACCAGATACGCAGTATTTT. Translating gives CASSAGTLGPDTQYF. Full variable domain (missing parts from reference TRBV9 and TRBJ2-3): DSGVTQTPKHLITATGQRVTLRCSPRSGDLSVYWYQQSLDQGLQFLIQYYNGEERAKGNILERFSAQQFPDLHSELNLSSLELGDSALYFCASSAGTLGPDTQYFGPGTRLTVL.

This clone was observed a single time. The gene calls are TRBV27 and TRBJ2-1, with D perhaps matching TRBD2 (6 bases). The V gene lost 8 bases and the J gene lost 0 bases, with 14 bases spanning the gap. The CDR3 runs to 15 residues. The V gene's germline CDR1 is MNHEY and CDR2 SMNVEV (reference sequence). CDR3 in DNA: TGTGCCAGCCAACTTGCGGGATCCTCCTACAATGAGCAGTTCTTC. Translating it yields CASQLAGSSYNEQFF.

CDR3: CASSKAEGLRMSDTQYF. CDR3 nucleotide sequence: TGTGCCAGCAGTAAGGCTGAGGGACTACGAATGTCGGATACGCAGTATTTT. The J gene is TRBJ2-3, the V gene TRBV7-9, with TRBD2 identical over 7 bases. The V gene's germline CDR1 is SEHNR and CDR2 FQNEAQ (reference sequence). The CDR3 sequence is 17 residues long. With V trimmed by 6 bases and J by 6 bases, 18 bases remained unmatched.

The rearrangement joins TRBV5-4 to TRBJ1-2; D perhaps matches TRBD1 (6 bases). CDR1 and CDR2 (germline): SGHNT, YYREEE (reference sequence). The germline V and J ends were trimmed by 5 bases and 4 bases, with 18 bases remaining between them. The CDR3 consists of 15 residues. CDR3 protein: CASSSLGAPIYGYTF. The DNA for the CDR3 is TGTGCCAGCAGTTCTCTGGGGGCGCCCATCTATGGCTACACCTTC.

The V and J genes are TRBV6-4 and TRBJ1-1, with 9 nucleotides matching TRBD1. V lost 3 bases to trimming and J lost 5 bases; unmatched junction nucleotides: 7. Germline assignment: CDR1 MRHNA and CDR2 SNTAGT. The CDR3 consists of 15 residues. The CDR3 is CASSETGQGWTEAFF. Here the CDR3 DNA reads TGTGCCAGCAGTGAAACGGGACAGGGTTGGACTGAAGCTTTCTTT.

The CDR3 DNA follows: TGCGCCAGCAGCTTGTTCCCCTCGACAGGGGCGAACACCGGGGAGCTGTTTTTT. Protein sequence: CASSLFPSTGANTGELFF. The rearrangement uses TRBV5-1 and TRBJ2-2; 8 bases agree with TRBD1. Germline assignment: CDR1 SGHRS and CDR2 YFSETQ. After removal of 1 base from V and 0 bases from J, the junction contained 8 bases not matched to a gene. CDR3 length equals 18 residues. Filled out from reference TRBV5-1 and TRBJ2-2, the complete variable domain reads KAGVTQTPRYLIKTRGQQVTLSCSPISGHRSVSWYQQTPGQGLQFLFEYFSETQRNKGNFPGRFSGRQFSNSRSEMNVSTLELGDSALYLCASSLFPSTGANTGELFFGEGSRLTVL.

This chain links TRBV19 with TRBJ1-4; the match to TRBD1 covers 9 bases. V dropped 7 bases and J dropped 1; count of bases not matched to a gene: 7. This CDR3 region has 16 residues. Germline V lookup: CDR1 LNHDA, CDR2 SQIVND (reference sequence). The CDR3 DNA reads TGTGCCAGTACCCGGGACAGGGAAGGAACTAATGAAAAACTGTTTTTT. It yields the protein CASTRDREGTNEKLFF.